Following are 19 T cell receptor beta chains from one sample sequenced in a study of blood T cell repertoires in COVID-19. The table came from immunoSEQ multiplex PCR; TCRdb's copy has only in-frame clones and leaves some out. Of approximately 250,000 clones in the sample, roughly 84% were seen once. Sequencing was carried out using peripheral blood. These receptors originate from a woman aged 40 to 50 who had recovered from COVID-19.

The CDR3 sequence is CASSSTSGVGNEQFF. In DNA form, the CDR3 reads TGTGCCAGCAGCTCCACTAGCGGGGTTGGTAATGAGCAGTTCTTC. The rearrangement joins TRBV7-6 to TRBJ2-1, with 10 bases fitting TRBD2. The germline V gene encodes CDR1 SGHVS and CDR2 FNYEAQ. V lost 4 bases and J lost 7; bases outside the gene matches: 7. This CDR3 contains 15 residues. The whole variable domain, filled in from reference TRBV7-6 and TRBJ2-1, reads GAGVSQSPRYKVTKRGQDVALRCDPISGHVSLYWYRQALGQGPEFLTYFNYEAQQDKSGLPNDRFSAERPEGSISTLTIQRTEQRDSAMYRCASSSTSGVGNEQFFGPGTRLTVL.

This clone was picked up a small number of times. The chain is built from TRBV10-3 and TRBJ2-3, with TRBD2 matching 13 bases. Germline CDR1 reads ENHRY; CDR2 reads SYGVKD. With V trimmed by 3 bases and J by 3 bases, 3 bases remained unmatched. This CDR3 is 16 amino acids long. The CDR3 loop is CAISDRTSGGTDTQYF. The CDR3 nucleotides read TGTGCCATCAGTGACCGGACTAGCGGGGGAACAGATACGCAGTATTTT.

The chain uses TRBV20-1 and TRBJ1-2, with a weak D call TRBD1 (6 bases). The germline V gene has CDR1 DFQATT and CDR2 SNEGSKA (reference sequence). The CDR3 length is 11 residues. V was cut by 6 bases and J by 5 bases, with 10 bases left in between. CDR3 DNA sequence: TGCAGTGCGTACAGGGAATATGGCTACACCTTC. It yields the protein CSAYREYGYTF.

This clone was found a few times. The chain is built from TRBV28 and TRBJ1-5, with D possibly being TRBD1 (6 bases). The CDR3 contains 17 residues. The germline gives CDR1 MDHEN, CDR2 SYDVKM. The V and J ends lost 5 bases and 8 bases respectively, with 25 bases between them. CDR3 DNA sequence: TGTGCCAGCAGTGGGCATCACGGGACACCTTCATTTAAGCCCCAGCATTTT. Translation gives CASSGHHGTPSFKPQHF.

The gene calls are TRBV12-3 or TRBV12-4 and TRBJ1-1, with D perhaps matching TRBD1 (6 bases). This CDR3 has 13 amino acids. V lost 6 bases, J lost 7 bases, and 15 bases lay in between. Here the CDR3 reads CASRGQGSFEAFF. The CDR3 nucleotides read TGTGCCAGCAGGGGTCAGGGGTCATTTGAAGCTTTCTTT.

The J gene is TRBJ2-6, the V gene TRBV10-1; D may be TRBD1 (5 bases). CDR1 is WNHNN, CDR2 SYGVQD, per germline (reference sequence). Trimming shortened V by 8 bases and J by 0 bases, and 20 bases separated the two germline ends. This CDR3 has 18 residues. In DNA form, the CDR3 reads TGCGCCAGCGCGGTGGTTATAGGGGTGCGCTCTGGGGCCAACGTCCTGACTTTC. This sequence encodes CASAVVIGVRSGANVLTF.

J is TRBJ1-2 and V is TRBV9; 7 bases match TRBD1. Germline V gene sequence: CDR1 SGDLS, CDR2 YYNGEE. The CDR3 consists of 12 residues. The V and J ends lost 3 bases and 14 bases, in that order; junction bases with no gene match: 10. CDR3 DNA sequence: TGTGCCAGCAGCGCCGGGGACAGCTTAAGAACCTTC. Translation: CASSAGDSLRTF.

The J gene is TRBJ1-2, the V gene TRBV29-1, with 9 bases identical to TRBD1. V shed 7 bases, J shed 5 bases, and the junction held 8 bases outside the gene matches. The V gene's germline CDR1 is SQVTM and CDR2 ANQGSEA. The CDR3 has 13 amino acids. CDR3 bases: TGCAGCGCACGCGGACAGGGGACTTATGGCTACACCTTC. It encodes CSARGQGTYGYTF. The whole variable domain, filled in from reference TRBV29-1 and TRBJ1-2, reads SAVISQKPSRDICQRGTSLTIQCQVDSQVTMMFWYRQQPGQSLTLIATANQGSEATYESGFVIDKFPISRPNLTFSTLTVSNMSPEDSSIYLCSARGQGTYGYTFGSGTRLTVV.

The gene calls are TRBV11-3 and TRBJ1-3; D ambiguous. Germline V gives CDR1 SGHNT, CDR2 YENEEA. V lost 3 bases and J 0 bases, leaving 9 bases between the germline ends. CDR3 length: 15 amino acids. This CDR3 is CASSLIRGSGNTIYF. The DNA of the CDR3 is TGTGCCAGCAGCTTGATACGGGGCTCTGGAAACACCATATATTTT.

The chain combines TRBV5-4 with TRBJ2-1; unclear D gene. The CDR3 sequence is 15 residues long. Germline CDR1 reads SGHNT; CDR2 reads YYREEE (reference sequence). Trimming took off 4 bases at V and 0 bases at J, with 11 bases between the two ends. The CDR3 DNA is TGTGCCAGCAGCCCCCCAACGAGCTCCTACAATGAGCAGTTCTTC. This gives the protein CASSPPTSSYNEQFF.

V usage is TRBV2 and J usage is TRBJ2-3, with a weak D call TRBD2 (5 bases). V lost 8 bases and J 0 bases, leaving 15 bases between the germline ends. Per the germline V gene, CDR1 is SNHLY and CDR2 is FYNNEI. The CDR3 loop spans 15 amino acids. The CDR3 nucleotides read TGTGCCAGCGAGGACTTAGCATCTAGCACAGATACGCAGTATTTT. The encoded protein is CASEDLASSTDTQYF. Together with reference TRBV2 and TRBJ2-3, the CDR3 gives the full variable domain: EPEVTQTPSHQVTQMGQEVILRCVPISNHLYFYWYRQILGQKVEFLVSFYNNEISEKSEIFDDQFSVERPDGSNFTLKIRSTKLEDSAMYFCASEDLASSTDTQYFGPGTRLTVL.

This clone was observed a few times. The chain recombines TRBV11-3 with TRBJ1-3, with D possibly matching TRBD1 (5 bases). Germline values: CDR1 SGHNT, CDR2 YENEEA. The CDR3 is 16 residues long. Between the trimmed V and J ends, which lost 0 bases and 2 bases, there was a span of 11 bases. DNA for the CDR3: TGTGCCAGCAGCTTAGACGGGGGAAGCCCTGGAAACACCATATATTTT. Amino acids: CASSLDGGSPGNTIYF.

The genes are TRBV28 and TRBJ1-6; 11 bases are a match to TRBD1. The CDR3 length is 14 residues. Germline-derived CDR1 and CDR2 are MDHEN and SYDVKM. V trimming: 10 bases; J trimming: 4 bases; junction bases outside the gene matches: 3. DNA of the CDR3: TGTGCCATAGGACAGGGGGCTTATAATTCACCCCTCCACTTT. As protein: CAIGQGAYNSPLHF. Together with reference TRBV28 and TRBJ1-6, the CDR3 gives the full variable domain: DVKVTQSSRYLVKRTGEKVFLECVQDMDHENMFWYRQDPGLGLRLIYFSYDVKMKEKGDIPEGYSVSREKKERFSLILESASTNQTSMYLCAIGQGAYNSPLHFGNGTRLTVT.

The chain employs TRBV6-5 and TRBJ1-1, with a possible D match to TRBD1 (5 bases). The germline V and J ends were trimmed by 6 bases and 4 bases, with 15 bases remaining between them. The CDR3 loop spans 14 amino acids. Germline CDR1 is MNHEY and CDR2 is SVGAGI. CDR3 region: CASSYRGGATEAFF. DNA of the CDR3: TGTGCCAGCAGCTACCGCGGGGGTGCCACTGAAGCTTTCTTT.

The chain joins TRBV5-1 to TRBJ2-7; 9 bases align to TRBD2. This CDR3 has 16 residues. Trimming at V came to 4 bases and at J to 0 bases, leaving 8 bases not matched to a gene. In germline, CDR1 is SGHRS, CDR2 YFSETQ. The CDR3: CASSEFLAGHSYEQYF. Written as DNA, the CDR3 is TGCGCCAGCAGCGAATTTCTAGCGGGGCACTCCTACGAGCAGTACTTC.

The chain has TRBV2 and TRBJ1-2; no clear D gene. This CDR3 contains 13 residues. V lost 0 bases, J lost 8 bases, and 10 bases lay in between. Germline CDR1 and CDR2: SNHLY and FYNNEI. The CDR3 reads CASSEALQVGYTF. The CDR3 DNA is TGTGCCAGCAGTGAAGCGCTTCAGGTCGGCTACACCTTC. Full variable domain (remainder filled in from reference TRBV2 and TRBJ1-2): EPEVTQTPSHQVTQMGQEVILRCVPISNHLYFYWYRQILGQKVEFLVSFYNNEISEKSEIFDDQFSVERPDGSNFTLKIRSTKLEDSAMYFCASSEALQVGYTFGSGTRLTVV.

This clone was picked up a small number of times. V is TRBV13 and J is TRBJ2-2; D not resolved. V dropped 5 bases and J dropped 7 bases, with 8 bases sitting between them. The CDR3 spans 12 residues. Germline values: CDR1 PRHDT, CDR2 FYEKMQ (reference sequence). CDR3 sequence: CASSPGYGELFF. CDR3 coding DNA: TGTGCCAGCAGCCCCGGGTACGGGGAGCTGTTTTTT.

The V and J genes are TRBV10-2 and TRBJ2-7; the match to TRBD1 covers 10 bases. Trimming removed 5 bases from V and 3 bases from J; junction bases left unmatched: 4. The CDR3 contains 14 residues. Germline lookup yields CDR1 WSHSY and CDR2 SAAADI. CDR3 sequence: CASSTGQGFYEQYF. DNA for the CDR3: TGCGCCAGCAGTACGGGACAGGGGTTCTACGAGCAGTACTTC.

For this clone: A read error may produce the germline difference seen at one junction end. This chain links TRBV10-3 with TRBJ2-1, with TRBD1 matching over 9 bases. Germline-derived CDR1 and CDR2 are ENHRY and SYGVKD. The CDR3 has 14 amino acids. The CDR3 region is CAISESTPGQGSVF. The CDR3 bases are TGTGCCATCAGTGAGTCAACTCCGGGACAGGGCTCGGTCTTC.